A selection of T cell receptor beta chains follows, all from one sample in a study of shared clonotypes between healthy human individuals. TCRdb keeps only in-frame clones here, not all; method: immunoSEQ multiplex PCR. The profile shows a few million clones, around 94% of them singletons. Sequencing input: naive CD4+ T cells sorted from blood. These TCRs come from a man in his late teens or twenties in good health. The CDR3 runs from the conserved cysteine through the conserved F or W. A D gene is named only where the DNA matches it firmly. A clone size is listed for some rows: how often the clone was seen (once, few, many), or a class if it is expanded.

TRBV11-3	.	.	TRBJ2-7	TGTGCCAGCAGCCAGGACTACGAGCAGTACTTC	CASSQDYEQYF
TRBV7-9	TRBD1	.	TRBJ2-4	TGTGCCAGCAGCACCCTAGCGGGGACAGGGGGATCGGGCATTCAGTACTTC	CASSTLAGTGGSGIQYF
TRBV15	TRBD1	few	TRBJ1-5	TGTGCCACCAGCAGAGCAGGGGGCGTCCAGCCCCAGCATTTT	CATSRAGGVQPQHF
TRBV18	.	.	TRBJ2-6	TGTGCCAGCTCACCACCGACGGGACGACTTGGTGGGGCCAACGTCCTGACTTTC	CASSPPTGRLGGANVLTF
TRBV4-2	.	.	TRBJ1-5	TGTGCCAGCAGCCAAGATACGAACGGGTTCGGGCCCCAGCATTTT	CASSQDTNGFGPQHF
TRBV5-1	TRBD1	.	TRBJ2-7	TGCGCCAGCAGTCGGGACAGGGGGCCCTCCTACGAGCAGTACTTC	CASSRDRGPSYEQYF
TRBV7-8	TRBD1	.	TRBJ1-4	TGTGCCAGCAGCCCGACAGGGGCGAGCGAAAAACTGTTTTTT	CASSPTGASEKLFF
TRBV7-3	TRBD1	.	TRBJ1-6	TGTGCCAGCAGCTTAGCCGGGACAGGGGCTAATTCACCCCTCCACTTT	CASSLAGTGANSPLHF
TRBV9	.	.	TRBJ2-3	TGTGCCAGCAACCCTGGTATCCCGTGGGATACGCAGTATTTT	CASNPGIPWDTQYF
TRBV5-4	.	.	TRBJ1-6	TGTGCCAGCAGCTTGCCTAATTCACCCCTCCACTTT	CASSLPNSPLHF